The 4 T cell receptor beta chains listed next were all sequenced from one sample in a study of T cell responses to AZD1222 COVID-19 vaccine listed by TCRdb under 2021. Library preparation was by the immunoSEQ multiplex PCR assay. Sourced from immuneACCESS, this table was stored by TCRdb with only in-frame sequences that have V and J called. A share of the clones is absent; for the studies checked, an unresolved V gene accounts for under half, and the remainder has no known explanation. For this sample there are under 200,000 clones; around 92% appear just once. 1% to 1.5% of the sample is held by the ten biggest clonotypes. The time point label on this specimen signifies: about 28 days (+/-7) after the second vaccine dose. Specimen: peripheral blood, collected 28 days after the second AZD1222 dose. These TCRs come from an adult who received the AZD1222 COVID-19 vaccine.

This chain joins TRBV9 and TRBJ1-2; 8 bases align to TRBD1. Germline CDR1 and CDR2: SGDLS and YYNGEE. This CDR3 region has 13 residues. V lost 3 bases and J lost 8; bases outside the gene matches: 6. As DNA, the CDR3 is TGTGCCAGCAGCGGTGGACAGGGAGAGGGCTACACCTTC. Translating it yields CASSGGQGEGYTF.

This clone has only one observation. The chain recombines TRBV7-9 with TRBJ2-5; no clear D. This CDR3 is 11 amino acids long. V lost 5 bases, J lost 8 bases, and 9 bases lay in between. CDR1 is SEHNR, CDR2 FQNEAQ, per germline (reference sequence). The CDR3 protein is CASSDSETQYF. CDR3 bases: TGTGCCAGCAGCGATTCGGAAACCCAGTACTTC.

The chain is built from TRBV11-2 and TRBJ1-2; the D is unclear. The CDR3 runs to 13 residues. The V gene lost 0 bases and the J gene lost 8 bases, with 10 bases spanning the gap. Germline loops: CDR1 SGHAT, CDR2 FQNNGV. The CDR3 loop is CASSLDPWSGYTF. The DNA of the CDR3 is TGTGCCAGCAGCTTAGATCCGTGGAGCGGCTACACCTTC.

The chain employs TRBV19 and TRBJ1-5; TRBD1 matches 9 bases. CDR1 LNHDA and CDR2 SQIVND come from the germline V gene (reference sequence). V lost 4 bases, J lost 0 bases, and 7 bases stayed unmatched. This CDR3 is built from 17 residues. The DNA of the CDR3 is TGTGCCAGTAGTAGGAAAGACAGGGGGGGTAGCAATCAGCCCCAGCATTTT. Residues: CASSRKDRGGSNQPQHF.